This TCR beta chain was retrieved from a study of CD8+ T cells in alopecia areata. Findings of the study overall: The presence of one nonresponder keeps the tie between baseline CD8+ expansion and response uncertain. In lesional scalp, particularly from alopecia totalis/universalis, clonality was higher than in normal scalp. A great number of expanded lesional clones endured in scalp and blood during tofacitinib.

As concerns this clone: Its antigen is unidentified.

J lost 4 bases, V lost 6 bases, and 10 bases had no gene match. CDR3 size: 15 residues. Per the germline V gene, CDR1 is SQVTM and CDR2 is ANQGSEA. Treatment reported: oral pan-JAK inhibitor, 5-10 mg twice daily. Sequencing relied on a cDNA template that was reverse transcribed from extracted RNA. Here immunoSEQ multiplex PCR was the method, and the copy in TCRdb shows in-frame clones only, minus some. Of approximately 280,000 clones detected, 58% appear once; the ten largest clones hold about 1.7%. The receptor comes from a human donor with alopecia areata. Specimen: CD4+ T cells sorted from blood, collected at week 24, from a patient treated with tofacitinib. The chain is built from TRBV29-1 and TRBJ2-7; 12 bases fit TRBD2. The CDR3 DNA reads TGCAGCGTAGACACTAGCGGGGGGCCCACGTACGAGCAGTACTTC. It codes for CSVDTSGGPTYEQYF.